A single sample gave rise to the 17 T cell receptor beta chains below, sequenced in a study of cytomegalovirus exposure and HLA in healthy donors. The PCR employed 60 Vbeta primers together with 13 Jbeta primers. Sequencing used immunoSEQ multiplex PCR; TCRdb keeps in-frame clones, though not all of them. This sample has 130,000 or so clones, with roughly 80% found just once. Sequencing used PBMCs. These receptors were collected from a woman aged 40 to 50 in good health and CMV-seronegative.

This clone was recorded only once. The CDR3: CASSKTGAATEAFF. The CDR3 DNA follows: TGTGCCAGCAGCAAAACAGGGGCGGCCACTGAAGCTTTCTTT. The V gene is TRBV13, the J gene TRBJ1-1; 7 nucleotides match TRBD1. The CDR3 is 14 amino acids. V lost 5 bases, J lost 4 bases, and 7 bases stayed unmatched. Per the germline V gene, CDR1 is PRHDT and CDR2 is FYEKMQ (reference sequence). The full variable domain, completed using reference TRBV13 and TRBJ1-1, is AAGVIQSPRHLIKEKRETATLKCYPIPRHDTVYWYQQGPGQDPQFLISFYEKMQSDKGSIPDRFSAQQFSDYHSELNMSSLELGDSALYFCASSKTGAATEAFFGQGTRLTVV.

A single count supports this clone. The CDR3 sequence: CASTKDRAGEQYF. Written as DNA, the CDR3 is TGTGCCAGTACCAAGGACAGGGCTGGGGAGCAGTACTTC. The chain couples TRBV19 to TRBJ2-7; TRBD1 agrees at 8 bases. Germline loops: CDR1 LNHDA, CDR2 SQIVND (reference sequence). Trimming at V came to 7 bases and at J to 7 bases, leaving 9 bases not matched to a gene. CDR3 length equals 13 residues.

The chain links TRBV10-1 to TRBJ1-2; 8 nucleotides match TRBD1. CDR3 size: 15 residues. Per the germline V gene, CDR1 is WNHNN and CDR2 is SYGVQD (reference sequence). J gave up 1 base and V 2 bases, and 3 bases lay outside the gene matches. Here the CDR3 reads CASSEGTGSNYGYTF. CDR3 nucleotide sequence: TGCGCCAGCAGTGAGGGGACAGGCAGTAACTATGGCTACACCTTC.

The rearrangement uses TRBV7-9 and TRBJ1-2; D uncertain. The ends were cut back, 3 bases at V and 4 bases at J, with 9 bases in the middle. The CDR3 is made up of 13 amino acids. Germline V gene sequence: CDR1 SEHNR, CDR2 FQNEAQ (reference sequence). The CDR3 sequence is CASSFGVLYGYTF. The CDR3 DNA reads TGTGCCAGCAGCTTCGGGGTCCTCTATGGCTACACCTTC.

This clone was counted a few times. At one end, the junction sequence differs from germline, possibly due to a read error. The genes are TRBV7-9 and TRBJ1-2, with a weak D call TRBD1 (6 bases). The germline gives CDR1 SEHNR, CDR2 FQNEAQ (reference sequence). This CDR3 spans 13 amino acids. The CDR3 DNA is TGTTCCAGCAGCTTAGACGGCAGGGGTGGCTACACCTTC. Protein product: CSSSLDGRGGYTF.

The chain couples TRBV6-6 to TRBJ2-1; 8 nucleotides align to TRBD2. Germline V gene sequence: CDR1 MNHNY, CDR2 SVGAGI (reference sequence). The CDR3 totals 15 residues. With 5 bases clipped from V and 7 bases from J, the junction kept 10 bases outside the gene matches. The CDR3 loop is CASSAYSGMGNEQFF. The DNA of the CDR3 is TGTGCCAGCAGTGCCTATAGCGGGATGGGAAATGAGCAGTTCTTC.

The gene calls are TRBV5-1 and TRBJ1-3, with D tentatively TRBD1 (5 bases). Germline CDR1 reads SGHRS; CDR2 reads YFSETQ. The V end lost 4 bases, the J end lost 4 bases, and 15 bases lay between the germline ends. The CDR3 runs to 15 residues. CDR3 DNA sequence: TGCGCCAGCAGCCAGTCGAGCCGGGGGGGAAACACCATATATTTT. This codes for CASSQSSRGGNTIYF.

The rearrangement uses TRBV7-9 and TRBJ2-2, with D uncertain. The CDR3 sequence is 16 residues long. Germline values: CDR1 SEHNR, CDR2 FQNEAQ (reference sequence). V lost 3 bases and J 5 bases, leaving 16 bases between the germline ends. The CDR3 protein is CASSFVVAEETGELFF. Here the CDR3 DNA reads TGTGCCAGCAGCTTCGTGGTAGCTGAGGAAACCGGGGAGCTGTTTTTT.

This clone was counted a single time. The chain uses TRBV7-9 and TRBJ2-1, with 7 bases aligning to TRBD1. This CDR3 is 14 amino acids long. Germline CDR1 is SEHNR and CDR2 is FQNEAQ (reference sequence). V lost 1 base to trimming and J lost 7 bases; unmatched junction nucleotides: 4. The CDR3 protein is CASSLGQGANEQFF. The DNA of the CDR3 is TGTGCCAGCAGCTTAGGACAGGGCGCAAATGAGCAGTTCTTC.

This clone was recorded many times. This sequence joins TRBV27 and TRBJ2-7; D gene unclear. V was clipped by 0 bases and J by 3 bases, with 3 bases between them. This CDR3 contains 12 residues. Per germline, CDR1 MNHEY and CDR2 SMNVEV (reference sequence). Here the CDR3 reads CASSLSGYEQYF. CDR3 DNA: TGTGCCAGCAGTTTATCCGGCTACGAGCAGTACTTC.

The chain links TRBV4-3 to TRBJ2-7, with D tentatively TRBD1 (5 bases). CDR1 LGHNA and CDR2 YSLEER come from the germline V gene. This CDR3 comprises 16 residues. V lost 2 bases and J 3 bases, leaving 17 bases between the germline ends. The CDR3: CASSQRVEGANYEQYF. In DNA form, the CDR3 reads TGCGCCAGCAGCCAAAGAGTAGAAGGGGCCAACTACGAGCAGTACTTC.

The V gene is TRBV11-2, the J gene TRBJ2-2; 7 nucleotides line up with TRBD1. This CDR3 has 13 residues. After removal of 4 bases from V and 6 bases from J, the junction contained 2 bases not matched to a gene. Germline V gives CDR1 SGHAT, CDR2 FQNNGV. In DNA, the CDR3 is TGTGCCAGCAGCTACCAGGGGGCCGGGGAGCTGTTTTTT. It codes for CASSYQGAGELFF.

The chain uses TRBV6-6 and TRBJ2-7; 8 nucleotides line up with TRBD1. The CDR3 runs 15 residues. The V gene end was trimmed by 6 bases and the J gene end by 2 bases; junction bases not matched to a gene: 9. Germline lookup yields CDR1 MNHNY and CDR2 SVGAGI (reference sequence). The CDR3 DNA is TGTGCCAGCAGCTTCGACAGGGGAGATGCCTACGAGCAGTACTTC. Its translation: CASSFDRGDAYEQYF.

The chain joins TRBV9 to TRBJ2-7; 7 bases line up with TRBD1. V gave up 4 bases and J gave up 4 bases; unmatched junction bases: 5. The CDR3 runs to 13 residues. Germline V gene lookup returns CDR1 SGDLS and CDR2 YYNGEE. CDR3 amino acids: CASSSTTGYEQYF. DNA of the CDR3: TGTGCCAGCAGCTCGACGACAGGGTACGAGCAGTACTTC.

The rearrangement uses TRBV11-2 and TRBJ2-7; 8 nucleotides agree with TRBD1. The ends lost 5 bases at V and 5 bases at J; junction bases unmatched: 5. This CDR3 is 13 amino acids long. Germline V gene lookup returns CDR1 SGHAT and CDR2 FQNNGV. The chain's CDR3 is CASSKSTGDEQYF. CDR3 coding DNA: TGTGCCAGCAGCAAGTCGACAGGGGACGAGCAGTACTTC.

The chain combines TRBV9 with TRBJ2-2; a weak D match, TRBD2 (5 bases). This CDR3 is 22 amino acids long. The germline V and J ends were trimmed by 4 bases and 6 bases, with 37 bases remaining between them. Germline CDR1 SGDLS, CDR2 YYNGEE. In nucleotides, the CDR3 is TGTGCCAGCAGCAGGACCAATAGTGGTTCCGGGCCCCGAAAGCGGTTCCCCGGGGAGCTGTTTTTT. This gives the protein CASSRTNSGSGPRKRFPGELFF.

This chain links TRBV9 with TRBJ1-2; possibly TRBD1 for D (5 bases). The V gene's germline CDR1 is SGDLS and CDR2 YYNGEE. Between the trimmed V and J ends, which lost 0 bases and 7 bases, there was a span of 7 bases. This CDR3 has 12 amino acids. Here the CDR3 reads CASSVAGSGYTF. In DNA form, the CDR3 reads TGTGCCAGCAGCGTAGCAGGGTCTGGCTACACCTTC.